These 6 T cell receptor beta chains were sequenced from one sample in a study of CXCR3-negative and CXCR3-positive naive CD8 T cells. Study-wide findings and caveats: Relative to CXCR3-negative naive cells, CXCR3-positive naive cells had more hydrophobic TRB CDR3s.

5' RACE with UMI labels generated the TRB cDNA libraries. TCRdb derives one entry per CDR3 protein from the 5' RACE reads, leaving out DNA. The listing contains roughly 65,000 distinct CDR3 sequences. For these TCRs, the target antigens are not known. The material sequenced was naive CXCR3+ CD8+ T cells from blood. Noted subset: CD45RO-CCR7+CD27+CD95- naive CD8+ T cells expressing CXCR3 (TNR3+). The receptors come from a human donor in good health. Some clones in this sample may be carry-over from other donors' samples.

The J gene is TRBJ2-2, the V gene TRBV28; TCRdb reports TRBD1, a call that lacks DNA to check it against. The CDR3 is made up of 14 amino acids. From germline, CDR1 is MDHEN and CDR2 SYDVKM. CDR3 sequence reads: CASSWDRATGELFF. The variable domain in full, with the rest retrieved from reference TRBV28 and TRBJ2-2, is DVKVTQSSRYLVKRTGEKVFLECVQDMDHENMFWYRQDPGLGLRLIYFSYDVKMKEKGDIPEGYSVSREKKERFSLILESASTNQTSMYLCASSWDRATGELFFGEGSRLTVL.

The chain joins TRBV14 to TRBJ2-7. The CDR3 runs to 17 residues. The germline gives CDR1 SGHDN, CDR2 FVKESK. The CDR3 here is CASSQIFGSDRSYEQYF.

The chain is built from TRBV3-1 and TRBJ2-3; there is no DNA to check the TCRdb D call of TRBD1. Germline V lookup: CDR1 LGHDT, CDR2 YNNKEL (reference sequence). This CDR3 comprises 16 residues. This CDR3 reads CASSQGPVPPTDTQYF.

The chain carries TRBV5-1 and TRBJ1-1. The germline gives CDR1 SGHRS, CDR2 YFSETQ. The CDR3 length is 14 residues. This chain's CDR3 is CASSPAGLNTEAFF.

The V and J genes are TRBV6-5 and TRBJ2-1; absent DNA, TCRdb's TRBD1 call cannot be checked. Germline V gene sequence: CDR1 MNHEY, CDR2 SVGAGI. The CDR3 has 16 amino acids. The CDR3 sequence: CASSGLQGSFYNEQFF.

This chain uses TRBV20-1 with TRBJ2-1; the TCRdb D gene call, TRBD2, has no DNA to confirm it. The CDR3 is 14 amino acids. Germline V gene data show CDR1 as DFQATT and CDR2 as SNEGSKA (reference sequence). The CDR3 sequence: CSASRAGGPNEQFF.